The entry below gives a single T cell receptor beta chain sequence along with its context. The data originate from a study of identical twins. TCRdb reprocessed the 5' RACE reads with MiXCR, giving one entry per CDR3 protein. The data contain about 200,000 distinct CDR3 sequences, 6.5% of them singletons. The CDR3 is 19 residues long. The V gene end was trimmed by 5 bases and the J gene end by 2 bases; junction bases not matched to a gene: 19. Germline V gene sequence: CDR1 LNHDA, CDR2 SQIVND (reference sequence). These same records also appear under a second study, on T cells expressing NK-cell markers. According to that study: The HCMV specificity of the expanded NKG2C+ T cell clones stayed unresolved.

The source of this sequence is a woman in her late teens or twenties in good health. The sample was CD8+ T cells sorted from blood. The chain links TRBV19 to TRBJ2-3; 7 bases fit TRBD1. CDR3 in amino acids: CASSSIAGGTAQFTDTQYF. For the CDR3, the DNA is TGTGCCAGTAGTTCTATCGCAGGTGGGACAGCCCAATTCACAGATACGCAGTATTTT.